The subject of this entry is one T cell receptor beta chain. Naive CD4+ cells were CD45RA-selected; the remaining cells were memory. This specimen comes from a study of shared clonotypes between healthy human individuals. Sequencing used immunoSEQ multiplex PCR; TCRdb keeps in-frame clones, though not all of them. The table lists some 2,500,000 clones, more than 85% of them singletons. Germline V gene data show CDR1 as SGHAT and CDR2 as FQNNGV. The CDR3 has 12 residues. After removal of 2 bases from V and 5 bases from J, the junction contained 0 bases not matched to a gene. Sequencing was done on a sample of naive CD4+ T cells from PBMCs. Subset: CD45RA+ positively selected. The receptor comes from a man between 18 and 35 years old in good health. Some clones in this sample may be carry-over from other donors' samples. V gene TRBV11-2 combines with J gene TRBJ2-7; TRBD1 agrees at 7 bases. As DNA, the CDR3 is TGTGCCAGCAGCTTACAGGGGGACGAGCAGTACTTC. It yields the protein CASSLQGDEQYF. The entire variable domain, with the rest obtained from reference TRBV11-2 and TRBJ2-7, is as follows: EAGVAQSPRYKIIEKRQSVAFWCNPISGHATLYWYQQILGQGPKLLIQFQNNGVVDDSQLPKDRFSAERLKGVDSTLKIQPAKLEDSAVYLCASSLQGDEQYFGPGTRLTVT.